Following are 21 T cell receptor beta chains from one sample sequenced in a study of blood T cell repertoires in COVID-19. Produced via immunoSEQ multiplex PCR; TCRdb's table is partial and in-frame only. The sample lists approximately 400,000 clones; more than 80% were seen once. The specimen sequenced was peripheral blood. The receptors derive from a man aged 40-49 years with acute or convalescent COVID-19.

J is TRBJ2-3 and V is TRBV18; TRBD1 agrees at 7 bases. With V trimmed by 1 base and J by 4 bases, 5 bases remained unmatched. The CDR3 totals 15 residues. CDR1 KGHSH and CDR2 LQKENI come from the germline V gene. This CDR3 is CASSPQRQGSDTQYF. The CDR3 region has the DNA TGTGCCAGCTCACCACAAAGACAGGGATCAGATACGCAGTATTTT.

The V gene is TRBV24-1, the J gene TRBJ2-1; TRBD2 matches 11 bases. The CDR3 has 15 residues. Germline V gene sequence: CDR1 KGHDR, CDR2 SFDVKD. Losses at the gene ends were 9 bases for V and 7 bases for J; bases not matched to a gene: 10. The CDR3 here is CATRKGLAERNEQFF. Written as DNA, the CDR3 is TGTGCCACCCGGAAGGGACTAGCGGAGCGGAATGAGCAGTTCTTC.

The CDR3 DNA reads as TGCGCCAGCAGCGCGGACAGATACACAGATACGCAGTATTTT. Encoded protein: CASSADRYTDTQYF. The gene calls are TRBV5-1 and TRBJ2-3, with a possible D match to TRBD1 (6 bases). This CDR3 is built from 14 residues. V lost 4 bases and J 2 bases, leaving 11 bases between the germline ends. The germline gives CDR1 SGHRS, CDR2 YFSETQ.

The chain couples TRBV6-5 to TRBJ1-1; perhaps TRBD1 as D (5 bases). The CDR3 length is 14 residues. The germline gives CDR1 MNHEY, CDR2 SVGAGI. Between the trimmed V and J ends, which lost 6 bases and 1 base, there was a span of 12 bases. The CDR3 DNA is TGTGCCAGCAGAAGGGACGGGGGGAACACTGAAGCTTTCTTT. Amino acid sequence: CASRRDGGNTEAFF.

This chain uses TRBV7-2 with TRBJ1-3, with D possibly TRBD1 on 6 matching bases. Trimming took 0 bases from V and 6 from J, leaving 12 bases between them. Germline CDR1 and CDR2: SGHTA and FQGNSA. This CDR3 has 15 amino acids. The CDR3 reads CASSLAMGAANTIYF. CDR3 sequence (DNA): TGTGCCAGCAGCTTAGCAATGGGGGCGGCAAACACCATATATTTT. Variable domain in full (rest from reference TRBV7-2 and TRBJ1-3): GAGVSQSPSNKVTEKGKDVELRCDPISGHTALYWYRQSLGQGLEFLIYFQGNSAPDKSGLPSDRFSAERTGGSVSTLTIQRTQQEDSAVYLCASSLAMGAANTIYFGEGSWLTVV.

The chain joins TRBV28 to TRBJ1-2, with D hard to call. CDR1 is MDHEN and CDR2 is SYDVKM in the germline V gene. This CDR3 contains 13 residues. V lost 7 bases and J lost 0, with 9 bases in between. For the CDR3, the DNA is TGTGCCAGCATCTCCCACACTAACTATGGCTACACCTTC. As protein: CASISHTNYGYTF.

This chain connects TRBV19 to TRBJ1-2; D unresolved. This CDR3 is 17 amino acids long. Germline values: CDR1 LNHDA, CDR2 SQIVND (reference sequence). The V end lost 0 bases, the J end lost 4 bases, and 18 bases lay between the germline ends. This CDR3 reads CASSIDLYNGGTYGYTF. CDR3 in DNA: TGTGCCAGTAGTATAGATCTCTACAACGGAGGAACCTATGGCTACACCTTC.

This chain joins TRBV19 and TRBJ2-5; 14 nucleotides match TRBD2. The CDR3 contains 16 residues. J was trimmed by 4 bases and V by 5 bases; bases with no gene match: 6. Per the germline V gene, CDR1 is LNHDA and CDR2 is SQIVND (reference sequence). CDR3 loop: CASSGSGTSGRETQYF. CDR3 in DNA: TGTGCCAGTAGTGGGTCCGGGACTAGCGGGAGAGAGACCCAGTACTTC.

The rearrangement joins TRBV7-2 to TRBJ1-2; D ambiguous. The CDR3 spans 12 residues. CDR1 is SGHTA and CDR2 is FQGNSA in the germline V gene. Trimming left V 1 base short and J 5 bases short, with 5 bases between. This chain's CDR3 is CASSLGLYGYTF. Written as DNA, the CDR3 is TGTGCCAGCAGCTTAGGTCTGTATGGCTACACCTTC.

The CDR3 spells CASSLRITGEKLFF. The CDR3 nucleotides read TGTGCCAGCAGTTTGAGGATAACGGGTGAAAAACTGTTTTTT. This chain joins TRBV27 and TRBJ1-4; D remains ambiguous. CDR1 is MNHEY and CDR2 is SMNVEV in the germline V gene (reference sequence). The CDR3 sequence is 14 residues long. Trimming removed 3 bases from V and 7 bases from J, with 12 bases in between.

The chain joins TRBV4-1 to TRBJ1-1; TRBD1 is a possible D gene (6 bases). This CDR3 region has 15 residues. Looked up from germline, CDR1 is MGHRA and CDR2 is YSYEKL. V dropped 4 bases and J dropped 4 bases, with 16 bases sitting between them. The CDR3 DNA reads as TGCGCCAGCAGCCCCAGAGGCGCGGGGGCCACTGAAGCTTTCTTT. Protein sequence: CASSPRGAGATEAFF.

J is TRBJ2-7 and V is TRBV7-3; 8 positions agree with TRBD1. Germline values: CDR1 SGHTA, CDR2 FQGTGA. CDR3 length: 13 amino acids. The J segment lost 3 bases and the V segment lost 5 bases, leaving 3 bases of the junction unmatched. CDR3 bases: TGTGCCAGCAGCACCGGGACAGGCTACGAGCAGTACTTC. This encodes CASSTGTGYEQYF.

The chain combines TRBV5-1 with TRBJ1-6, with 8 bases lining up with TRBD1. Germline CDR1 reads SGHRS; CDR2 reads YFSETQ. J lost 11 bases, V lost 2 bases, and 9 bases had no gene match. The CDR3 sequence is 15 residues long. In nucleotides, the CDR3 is TGCGCCAGCAGCTTTACAACGATGGACAGGGCACCCCTCCACTTT. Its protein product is CASSFTTMDRAPLHF.

This CDR3 is CASSNRVLGYTF. The CDR3 DNA is TGTGCCAGCAGCAACAGGGTTTTGGGCTACACCTTC. The chain carries TRBV12-3 or TRBV12-4 and TRBJ1-2; a possible D gene is TRBD1 (6 bases). Trimming took 6 bases from V and 8 from J, leaving 13 bases between them. The CDR3 sequence is 12 residues long.

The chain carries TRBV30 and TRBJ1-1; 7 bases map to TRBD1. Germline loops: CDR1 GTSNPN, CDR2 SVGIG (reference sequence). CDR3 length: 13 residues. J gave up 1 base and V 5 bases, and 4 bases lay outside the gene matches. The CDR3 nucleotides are TGTGCCTGGGACAGGGTAAAGAACACTGAAGCTTTCTTT. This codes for CAWDRVKNTEAFF.

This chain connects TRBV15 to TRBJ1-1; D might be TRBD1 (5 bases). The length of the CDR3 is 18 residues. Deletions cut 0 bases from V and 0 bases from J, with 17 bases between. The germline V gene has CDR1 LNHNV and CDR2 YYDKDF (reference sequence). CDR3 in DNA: TGTGCCACCAGCAGAGATGAACGACAGCCCAATATGAACACTGAAGCTTTCTTT. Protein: CATSRDERQPNMNTEAFF.

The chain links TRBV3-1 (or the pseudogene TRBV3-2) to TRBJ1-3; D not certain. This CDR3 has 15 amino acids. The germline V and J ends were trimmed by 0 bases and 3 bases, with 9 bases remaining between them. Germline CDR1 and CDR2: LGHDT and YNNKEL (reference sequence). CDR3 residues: CASSQDGINGNTIYF. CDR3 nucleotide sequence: TGTGCCAGCAGCCAAGACGGGATTAATGGAAACACCATATATTTT.

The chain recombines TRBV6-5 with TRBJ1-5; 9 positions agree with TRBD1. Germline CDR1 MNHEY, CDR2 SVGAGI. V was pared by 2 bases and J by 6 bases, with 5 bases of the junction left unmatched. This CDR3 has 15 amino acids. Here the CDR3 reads CASSYDRGTGQPQHF. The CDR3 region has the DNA TGTGCCAGCAGTTACGACAGGGGGACGGGTCAGCCCCAGCATTTT.

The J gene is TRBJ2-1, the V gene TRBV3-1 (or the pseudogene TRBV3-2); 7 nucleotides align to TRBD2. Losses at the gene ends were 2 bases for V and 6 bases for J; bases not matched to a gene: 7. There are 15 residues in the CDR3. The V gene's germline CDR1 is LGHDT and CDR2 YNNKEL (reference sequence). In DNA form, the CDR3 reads TGTGCCAGCAGCCAATCGCGGGAGATCGGCAATGAGCAGTTCTTC. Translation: CASSQSREIGNEQFF.

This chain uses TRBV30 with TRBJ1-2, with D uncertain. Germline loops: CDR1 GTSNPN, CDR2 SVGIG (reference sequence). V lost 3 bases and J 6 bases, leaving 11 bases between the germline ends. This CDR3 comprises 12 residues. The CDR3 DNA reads TGTGCCTGGAGACTGGGCTTAAATGGCTACACCTTC. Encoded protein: CAWRLGLNGYTF. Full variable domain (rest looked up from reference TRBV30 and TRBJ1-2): SQTIHQWPATLVQPVGSPLSLECTVEGTSNPNLYWYRQAAGRGLQLLFYSVGIGQISSEVPQNLSASRPQDRQFILSSKKLLLSDSGFYLCAWRLGLNGYTFGSGTRLTVV.

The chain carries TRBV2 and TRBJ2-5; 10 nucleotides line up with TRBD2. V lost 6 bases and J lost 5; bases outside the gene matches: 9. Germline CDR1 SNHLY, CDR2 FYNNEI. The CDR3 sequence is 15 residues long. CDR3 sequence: CASRHEREGRETQYF. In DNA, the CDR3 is TGTGCCAGCAGACATGAGCGGGAGGGCCGGGAGACCCAGTACTTC.